The sequence of this T cell receptor beta chain was determined in a study of T cell changes during pregnancy in multiple sclerosis. This clone occurred once. Some clones are missing from TCRdb's copy, which holds only in-frame ones; the method was immunoSEQ multiplex PCR. The sample records about 52,000 clones, about 92% being singletons. The ends lost 2 bases at V and 1 base at J; junction bases unmatched: 3. There are 16 residues in the CDR3. Germline CDR1 and CDR2: MNHNY and SVGAGI (reference sequence). The material was CD4+ T cells from peripheral blood mononuclear cells, obtained in the third trimester of pregnancy. The sequence was collected from a female donor with multiple sclerosis, enrolled in a pregnancy study. This chain links TRBV6-6 with TRBJ2-3, with 10 positions matching TRBD1. The CDR3 region is CASSYGGTGGTDTQYF. CDR3 nucleotides: TGTGCCAGCAGTTACGGTGGGACAGGGGGCACAGATACGCAGTATTTT.